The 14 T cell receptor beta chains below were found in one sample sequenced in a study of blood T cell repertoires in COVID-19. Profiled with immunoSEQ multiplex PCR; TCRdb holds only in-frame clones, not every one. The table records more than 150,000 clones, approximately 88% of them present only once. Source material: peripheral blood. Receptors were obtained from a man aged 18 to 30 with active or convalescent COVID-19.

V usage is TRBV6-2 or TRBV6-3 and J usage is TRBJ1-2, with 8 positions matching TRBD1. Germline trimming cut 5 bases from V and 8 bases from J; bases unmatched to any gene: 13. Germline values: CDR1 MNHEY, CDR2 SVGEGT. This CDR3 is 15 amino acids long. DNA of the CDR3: TGTGCCAGCAGTGGCCTGGACAGGGAGGCGGAAGGCTACACCTTC. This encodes CASSGLDREAEGYTF.

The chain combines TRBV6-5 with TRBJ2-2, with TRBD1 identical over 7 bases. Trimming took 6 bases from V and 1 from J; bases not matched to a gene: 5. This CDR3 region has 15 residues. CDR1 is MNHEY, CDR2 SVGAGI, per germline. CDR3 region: CASSTRDRNTGELFF. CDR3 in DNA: TGTGCCAGCAGCACTCGGGACAGGAACACCGGGGAGCTGTTTTTT.

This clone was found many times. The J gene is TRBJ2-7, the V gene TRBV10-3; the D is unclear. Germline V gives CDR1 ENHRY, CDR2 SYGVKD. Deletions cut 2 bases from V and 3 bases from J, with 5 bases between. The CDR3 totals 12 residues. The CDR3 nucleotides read TGTGCCATCAGTGAGGCGGACTACGAGCAGTACTTC. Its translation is CAISEADYEQYF.

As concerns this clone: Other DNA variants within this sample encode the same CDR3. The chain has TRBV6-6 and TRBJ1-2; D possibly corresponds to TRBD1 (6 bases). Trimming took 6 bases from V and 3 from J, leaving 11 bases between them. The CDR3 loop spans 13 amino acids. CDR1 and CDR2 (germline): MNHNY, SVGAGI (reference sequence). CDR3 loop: CASSPTGDYGYTF. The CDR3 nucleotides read TGTGCCAGCAGCCCGACAGGAGACTATGGCTACACCTTC.

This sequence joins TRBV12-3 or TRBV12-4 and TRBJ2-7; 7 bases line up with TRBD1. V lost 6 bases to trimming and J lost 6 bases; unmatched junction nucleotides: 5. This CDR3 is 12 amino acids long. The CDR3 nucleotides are TGTGCCAGCAGGTACAGGGGCCTCGAGCAGTACTTC. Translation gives CASRYRGLEQYF.

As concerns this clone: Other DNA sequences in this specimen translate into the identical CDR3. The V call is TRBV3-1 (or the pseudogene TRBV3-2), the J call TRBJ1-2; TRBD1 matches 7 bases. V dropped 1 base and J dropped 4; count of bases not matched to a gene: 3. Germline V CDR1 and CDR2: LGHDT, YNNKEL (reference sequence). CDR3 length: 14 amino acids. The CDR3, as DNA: TGTGCCAGCAGCCAAGGAACAGGGGTCTATGGCTACACCTTC. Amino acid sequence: CASSQGTGVYGYTF.

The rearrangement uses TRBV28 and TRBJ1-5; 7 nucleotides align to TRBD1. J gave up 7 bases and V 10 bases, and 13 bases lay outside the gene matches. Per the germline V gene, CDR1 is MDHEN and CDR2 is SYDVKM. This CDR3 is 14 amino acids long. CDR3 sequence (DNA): TGTGCCACCAAGACAGGGCCCCAAAGGCAGCCCCAGCATTTT. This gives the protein CATKTGPQRQPQHF.

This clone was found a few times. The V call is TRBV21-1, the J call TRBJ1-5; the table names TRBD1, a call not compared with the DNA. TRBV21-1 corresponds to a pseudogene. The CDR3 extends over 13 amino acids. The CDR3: CATLGQRNQPQHF. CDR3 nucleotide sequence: TGTGCCACCTTGGGACAGCGCAATCAGCCCCAGCATTTT.

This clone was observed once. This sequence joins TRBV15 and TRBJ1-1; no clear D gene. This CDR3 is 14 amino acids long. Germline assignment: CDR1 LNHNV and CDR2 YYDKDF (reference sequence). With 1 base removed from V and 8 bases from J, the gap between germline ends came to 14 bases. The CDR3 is CATSRGGEASEAFF. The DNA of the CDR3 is TGTGCCACCAGCAGAGGGGGAGAGGCCTCGGAAGCTTTCTTT. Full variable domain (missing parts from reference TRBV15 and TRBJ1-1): DAMVIQNPRYQVTQFGKPVTLSCSQTLNHNVMYWYQQKSSQAPKLLFHYYDKDFNNEADTPDNFQSRRPNTSFCFLDIRSPGLGDTAMYLCATSRGGEASEAFFGQGTRLTVV.

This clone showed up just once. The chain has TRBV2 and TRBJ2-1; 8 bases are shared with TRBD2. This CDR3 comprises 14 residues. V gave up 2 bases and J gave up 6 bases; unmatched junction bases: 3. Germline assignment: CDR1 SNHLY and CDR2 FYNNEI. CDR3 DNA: TGTGCCAGCAGTGAAACGCGGGGGGTCAATGAGCAGTTCTTC. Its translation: CASSETRGVNEQFF. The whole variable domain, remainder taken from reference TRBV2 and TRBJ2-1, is EPEVTQTPSHQVTQMGQEVILRCVPISNHLYFYWYRQILGQKVEFLVSFYNNEISEKSEIFDDQFSVERPDGSNFTLKIRSTKLEDSAMYFCASSETRGVNEQFFGPGTRLTVL.

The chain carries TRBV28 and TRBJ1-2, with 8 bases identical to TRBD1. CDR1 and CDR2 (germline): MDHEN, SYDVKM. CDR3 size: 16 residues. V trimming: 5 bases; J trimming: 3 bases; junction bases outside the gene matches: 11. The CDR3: CASSGRSDRVYYGYTF. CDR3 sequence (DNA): TGTGCCAGCAGTGGCCGCTCGGACAGGGTCTACTATGGCTACACCTTC.

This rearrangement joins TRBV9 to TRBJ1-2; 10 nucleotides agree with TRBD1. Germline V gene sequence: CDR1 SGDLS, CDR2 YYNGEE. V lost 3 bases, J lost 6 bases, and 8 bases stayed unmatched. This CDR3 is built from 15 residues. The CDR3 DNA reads TGTGCCAGCAGCGGGGGCGGTGACAGGGGGCATGGCTACACCTTC. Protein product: CASSGGGDRGHGYTF.

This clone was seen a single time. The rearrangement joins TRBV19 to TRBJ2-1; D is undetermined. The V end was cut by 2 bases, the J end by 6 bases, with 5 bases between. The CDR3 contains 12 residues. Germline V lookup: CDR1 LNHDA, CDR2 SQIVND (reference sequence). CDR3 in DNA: TGTGCCAGTAGTATATCCCGCAATGAGCAGTTCTTC. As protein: CASSISRNEQFF.

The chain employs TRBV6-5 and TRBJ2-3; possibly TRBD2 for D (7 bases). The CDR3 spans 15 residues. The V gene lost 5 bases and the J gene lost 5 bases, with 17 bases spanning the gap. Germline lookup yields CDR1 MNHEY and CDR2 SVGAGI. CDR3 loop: CASSLGGRLEDTQYF. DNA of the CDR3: TGTGCCAGCAGTCTCGGGGGGCGCCTAGAAGATACGCAGTATTTT.